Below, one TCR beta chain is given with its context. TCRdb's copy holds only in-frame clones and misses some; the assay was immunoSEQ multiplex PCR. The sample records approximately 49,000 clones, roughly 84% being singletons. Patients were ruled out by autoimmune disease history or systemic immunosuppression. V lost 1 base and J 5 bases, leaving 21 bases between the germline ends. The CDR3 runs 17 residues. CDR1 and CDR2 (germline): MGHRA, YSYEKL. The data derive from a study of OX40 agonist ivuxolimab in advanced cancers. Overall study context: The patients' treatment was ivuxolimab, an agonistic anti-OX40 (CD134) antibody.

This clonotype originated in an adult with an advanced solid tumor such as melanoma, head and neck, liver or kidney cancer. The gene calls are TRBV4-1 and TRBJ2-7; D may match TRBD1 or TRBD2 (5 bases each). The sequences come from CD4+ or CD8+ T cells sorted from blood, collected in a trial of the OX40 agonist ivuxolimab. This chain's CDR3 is CASSQGDGTAPLDEQYF. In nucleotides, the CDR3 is TGCGCCAGCAGCCAAGGGGACGGGACCGCGCCACTTGACGAGCAGTACTTC.